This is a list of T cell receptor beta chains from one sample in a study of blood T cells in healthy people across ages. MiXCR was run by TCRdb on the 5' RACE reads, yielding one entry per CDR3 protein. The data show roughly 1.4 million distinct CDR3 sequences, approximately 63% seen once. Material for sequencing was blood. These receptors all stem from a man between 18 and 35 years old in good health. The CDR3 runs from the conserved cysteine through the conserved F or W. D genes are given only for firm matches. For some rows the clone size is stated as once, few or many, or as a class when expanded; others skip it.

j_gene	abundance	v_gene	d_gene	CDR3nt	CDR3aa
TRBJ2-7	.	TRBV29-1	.	TGCAGCGCCAGACAGGTCCTTCATGCAGGCGAGCAGTACTTC	CSARQVLHAGEQYF
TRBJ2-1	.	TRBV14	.	TGTGCCAGCAGCCAAGCAGGTCTACGGGAGCAGTTCTTC	CASSQAGLREQFF
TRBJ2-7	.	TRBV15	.	TGTGCCACCAGCCCCCAGAACCACTACGAGCAGTACTTC	CATSPQNHYEQYF
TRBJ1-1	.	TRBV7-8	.	TGTGCCAGCAGTTCGTCCGGCATCTCTGAAGCTTTCTTT	CASSSSGISEAFF
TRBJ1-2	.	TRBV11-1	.	TGTGCCAGCAGCTTTGGAGACAGCGCCTTTGCCTCTAACTATGGCTACACCTTC	CASSFGDSAFASNYGYTF
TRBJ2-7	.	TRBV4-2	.	TGTGCCAGCAGCCAAGGATCTCAGGGCCTTTACGAGCAGTACTTC	CASSQGSQGLYEQYF
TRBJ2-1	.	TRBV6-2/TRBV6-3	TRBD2	TGTGCCAGCAGTCCTATCCCGACGGGGGGGGGATTCTCCTACAATGAGCAGTTCTTC	CASSPIPTGGGFSYNEQFF
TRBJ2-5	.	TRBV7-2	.	TGTGCCAGCAGCTTCGTTGGTTTGCGAGAGACCCAGTACTTC	CASSFVGLRETQYF
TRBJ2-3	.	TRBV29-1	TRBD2	TGCAGCGTTGATCACCCGGGACTATTAACAGATACGCAGTATTTT	CSVDHPGLLTDTQYF
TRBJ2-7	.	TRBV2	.	TGTGCCAGCTACCCGACAGCCGGGACCCCCTACGAGCAGTACTTC	CASYPTAGTPYEQYF
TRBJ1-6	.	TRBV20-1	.	TGCAGTGCCAAACGGGCATTGTCACCCCTCCACTTT	CSAKRALSPLHF
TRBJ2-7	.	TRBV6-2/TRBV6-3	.	TGTGCCAGCAGATCGCCGACAAAAACGACCTACGAGCAGTACTTC	CASRSPTKTTYEQYF
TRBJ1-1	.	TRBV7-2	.	TGTGCCAGCAGCCTGAGACAGTCGAACACTGAAGCTTTCTTT	CASSLRQSNTEAFF
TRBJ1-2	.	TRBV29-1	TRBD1	TGCAGCGTTGCGACAGGGGCGACCTATGGCTACACCTTC	CSVATGATYGYTF
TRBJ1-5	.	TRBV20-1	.	TGCAGTGCTAGAATAGGTGGGCAGCCCCAGCATTTT	CSARIGGQPQHF
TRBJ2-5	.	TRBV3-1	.	TGTGCCAGCAGAGGGCTAGCAACGTCAGAGACCCAGTACTTC	CASRGLATSETQYF
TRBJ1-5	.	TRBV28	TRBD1	TGTGCCAGCAGTCCTCAGGGGGCGCGTAGCAATCAGCCCCAGCATTTT	CASSPQGARSNQPQHF
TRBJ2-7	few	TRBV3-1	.	TGTGCCAGCAGCCAAGCGTCCGGAGACTCGTACGAGCAGTACTTC	CASSQASGDSYEQYF
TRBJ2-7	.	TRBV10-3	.	TGTGCCATCAGTGAGAAAAGGGGACCCTACGAGCAGTACTTC	CAISEKRGPYEQYF
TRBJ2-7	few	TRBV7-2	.	TGTGCCAGCAGCCCTCTTGATAGCGCCGCCTACGAGCAGTACTTC	CASSPLDSAAYEQYF
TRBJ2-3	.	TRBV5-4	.	TGTGCCAGCAGCTTGGAAATAGACACAGATATGCAGTATTTT	CASSLEIDTDMQYF
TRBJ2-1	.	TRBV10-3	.	TGTGCCATCAGTGTTGTCCAGGGTAGATCCTACAATGAGCAGTTCTTC	CAISVVQGRSYNEQFF
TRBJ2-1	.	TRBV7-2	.	TGTGCCAGCAGCACTTCGGCCTTTGGGTCTGGTGGTGAGCAGTTCTTC	CASSTSAFGSGGEQFF
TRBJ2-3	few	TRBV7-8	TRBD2	TGTGCCAGCAGCCAGAGGACTAGCGGGGCCACAGATACGCAGTATTTT	CASSQRTSGATDTQYF
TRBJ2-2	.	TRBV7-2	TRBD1	TGTGCCAGCAGCCAGTTCACAGGGGGAGGGAACACCGGGGAGCTGTTTTTT	CASSQFTGGGNTGELFF
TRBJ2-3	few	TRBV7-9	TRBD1	TGTGCCAGCCGAGGGATAAACAGGGGGCTTACAGATACGCAGTATTTT	CASRGINRGLTDTQYF
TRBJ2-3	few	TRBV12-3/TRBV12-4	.	TGTGCCAGCAGTTTACAGGCGGGGAGCACAGATACGCAGTATTTT	CASSLQAGSTDTQYF
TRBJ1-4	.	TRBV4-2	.	TGTGCCAGCAGCCAAGTATCGACTGCTAATGAAAAACTGTTTTTT	CASSQVSTANEKLFF
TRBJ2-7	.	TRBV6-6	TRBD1	TGTGCCAGCAGTTCCGGGACAGGAGCCCTTGGCGAGCAGTACTTC	CASSSGTGALGEQYF
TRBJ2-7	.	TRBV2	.	TGTGCCAGCAGCTCCCCGGAAGGGGTTGGGTACGAGCAGTACTTC	CASSSPEGVGYEQYF
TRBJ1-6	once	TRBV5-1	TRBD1	TGCGCCAGCAGCTTCCGGGACAGGGCAAATTCACCCCTCCACTTT	CASSFRDRANSPLHF
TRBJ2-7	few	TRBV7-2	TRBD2	TGTGCCAGCACCCTTGGGGCTAGCGGGGGTTACAATGAGCAGTACTTC	CASTLGASGGYNEQYF
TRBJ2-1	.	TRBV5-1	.	TGCGCCAGCAACCGGGCGGAGGTTTCCTACAATGAGCAGTTCTTC	CASNRAEVSYNEQFF
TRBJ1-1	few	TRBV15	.	TGTGCCACCAGCAGAGTTCAGGGCTGGGGCACTGAAGCTTTCTTT	CATSRVQGWGTEAFF
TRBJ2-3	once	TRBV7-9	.	TGTGCCAGCAGCCAGGACTTCCGCACAGATACGCAGTATTTT	CASSQDFRTDTQYF
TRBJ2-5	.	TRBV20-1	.	TGCAGTGCTAGTTGGCGGGAAGAGACCCAGTACTTC	CSASWREETQYF
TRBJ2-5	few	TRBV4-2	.	TGTGCCAGCAGCCAAGATGGGGGGACGGAGACCCAGTACTTC	CASSQDGGTETQYF
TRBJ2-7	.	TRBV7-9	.	TGTGCCAGCAGTGTGGCAGGGAGAACGGACGAGCAGTACTTC	CASSVAGRTDEQYF
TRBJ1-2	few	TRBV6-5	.	TGTGCCAGCAGTTACTCGAATGGGGACTATGGCTACACCTTC	CASSYSNGDYGYTF
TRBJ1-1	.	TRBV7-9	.	TGTGCCAGCAGCGCCCCTAGGGGGGTCCGGGATACAGCGAACACTGAAGCTTTCTTT	CASSAPRGVRDTANTEAFF
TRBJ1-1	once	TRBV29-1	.	TGCAGCGTGGATAGACCTGACAGGAACACTGAAGCTTTCTTT	CSVDRPDRNTEAFF
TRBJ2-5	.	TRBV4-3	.	TGCGCCAGCAGCCAAGAGCCTCCCTCGGGCTTGCAGGAGACCCAGTACTTC	CASSQEPPSGLQETQYF
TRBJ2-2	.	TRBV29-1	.	TGCAGCGTTGCGGGGAACAACACCGGGGAGCTGTTTTTT	CSVAGNNTGELFF
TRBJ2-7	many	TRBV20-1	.	TGCAGTGCCATAGTCAGGGGCCAAAACAACTACGAGCAGTACTTC	CSAIVRGQNNYEQYF
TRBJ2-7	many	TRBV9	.	TGTGCCAGCAGCGTTGGGGGGTCCTACGAGCAGTACTTC	CASSVGGSYEQYF
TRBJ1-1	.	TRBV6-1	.	TGTGCCAGCAGTGAAGCGGGGGTGAACACTGAAGCTTTCTTT	CASSEAGVNTEAFF
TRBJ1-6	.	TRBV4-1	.	TGCGCCAGCAGCCAAGAGGGGGCAGGGGATAATTCACCCCTCCACTTT	CASSQEGAGDNSPLHF
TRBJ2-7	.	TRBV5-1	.	TGCGCCAGCAGCTTGGACGCGGGTTGGGGTTCCTACGAGCAGTACTTC	CASSLDAGWGSYEQYF